This TCR beta chain was recorded in a study of cytomegalovirus exposure and HLA in healthy donors. Broader study findings: Later analysis placed DRB1 highest and HLA-C lowest in TCR association rates, which differed by HLA locus.

The germline gives CDR1 MNHEY, CDR2 SMNVEV (reference sequence). V lost 6 bases, J lost 5 bases, and 13 bases lay in between. The CDR3 consists of 14 residues. Although they were nominally healthy when sampled, donors likely had unrecorded immune exposures. Of note for this clone: The antigen is unknown.

Both 60 Vbeta primers and 13 Jbeta primers went into the PCR. The protocol was immunoSEQ multiplex PCR, while the TCRdb copy is restricted to in-frame clones and leaves out a portion. Of roughly 120,000 clones listed, 70% to 80% were seen once; the top ten hold around 5%. The clonotype was recovered from a man aged 45-60 years in good health and CMV-seropositive. The sample was PBMCs. V and J are TRBV27 and TRBJ2-2, with D possibly being TRBD1 (5 bases). In nucleotides, the CDR3 is TGTGCCAGCAGGTCGCAGGGTCGAACCGGGGAGCTGTTTTTT. Amino acids: CASRSQGRTGELFF.